This entry lists 5 T cell receptor beta chains sequenced from one sample in a study of T cell repertoires in cytomegalovirus infection. TCRdb analysed the reads with MiXCR anew, one entry per CDR3 protein. The sample lists about 890,000 distinct CDR3 sequences, more than 25% seen once, with more than 13% in the top ten. These receptors lack a known antigen. The source material was cultured CD8+ T cells from PBMCs, sampled from culture after CMV antigen stimulation. All receptors come from a human donor in good health (CMV status not recorded). Some clones in this sample may be carry-over from other donors' samples.

This chain uses TRBV6-6 with TRBJ2-7; the D call may be TRBD1 or TRBD2 (5 bases each). V dropped 1 base and J dropped 5 bases, with 12 bases sitting between them. The germline CDR1 and CDR2 sequences are MNHNY and SVGAGI (reference sequence). The CDR3 extends over 14 amino acids. CDR3 nucleotides: TGTGCCAGCAGTTACTGGGGGATCAACAACGAGCAGTACTTC. Its protein is CASSYWGINNEQYF.

The genes are TRBV27 and TRBJ2-3; no clear D. Germline values: CDR1 MNHEY, CDR2 SMNVEV (reference sequence). Trimming shortened V by 0 bases and J by 4 bases, and 14 bases separated the two germline ends. The CDR3 consists of 16 residues. The CDR3 spells CASSLSLGRIADTQYF. Written as DNA, the CDR3 is TGTGCCAGCAGTTTATCCCTGGGAAGGATAGCAGATACGCAGTATTTT.

Here the CDR3 reads CASSVGGVQPQHF. CDR3 DNA: TGTGCCAGCAGCGTTGGGGGGGTTCAGCCCCAGCATTTT. The chain couples TRBV5-6 to TRBJ1-5, with a weak D call TRBD1 (5 bases). The CDR3 has 13 amino acids. The germline V gene has CDR1 SGHDT and CDR2 YYEEEE. Trimming took 4 bases from V and 6 from J, leaving 11 bases between them.

A remark on this clonotype: One end of the junction fails to match germline, which may point to a read error. The chain couples TRBV7-2 to TRBJ1-4; TRBD1 agrees at 10 bases. This CDR3 has 16 amino acids. Germline values: CDR1 SGHTA, CDR2 FQGNSA. The CDR3: CVSSVHRDRGGEKLFF. The CDR3 DNA reads TGTGTCAGCAGCGTACACCGGGACAGGGGCGGGGAAAAACTGTTTTTT.

The chain employs TRBV19 and TRBJ1-5; perhaps TRBD1 as D (6 bases). V lost 10 bases and J lost 3, with 19 bases in between. In germline, CDR1 is LNHDA, CDR2 SQIVND (reference sequence). The CDR3 has 15 amino acids. CDR3 in amino acids: CATDLPHRANQPQHF. In DNA, the CDR3 is TGTGCCACCGACCTACCTCACAGGGCCAATCAGCCCCAGCATTTT. The full variable domain, with the rest looked up from reference TRBV19 and TRBJ1-5, is DGGITQSPKYLFRKEGQNVTLSCEQNLNHDAMYWYRQDPGQGLRLIYYSQIVNDFQKGDIAEGYSVSREKKESFPLTVTSAQKNPTAFYLCATDLPHRANQPQHFGDGTRLSIL.